These 19 T cell receptor beta chains share one sample of origin, sequenced in a study of technical replicates of blood from several donors. The data were produced by immunoSEQ multiplex PCR, yet TCRdb's version contains in-frame clones alone and is incomplete. Altogether 55,000 to 65,000 clones are present, approximately 86% being singletons, with the ten largest covering about 4.8%. Input material: PBMCs. The receptors shown here come from a human donor in good health. Some clones in this sample may be carry-over from other donors' samples.

This rearrangement joins TRBV5-1 to TRBJ2-7, with 9 bases fitting TRBD1. Germline CDR1 is SGHRS and CDR2 is YFSETQ. The CDR3 spans 15 residues. V gave up 3 bases and J gave up 2 bases; unmatched junction bases: 6. The CDR3 bases are TGCGCCAGCAGCTACGGGACAGGGCTTCCCTACGAGCAGTACTTC. Residues: CASSYGTGLPYEQYF.

There are a few counts of this clone. This chain joins TRBV4-3 and TRBJ2-7, with D maybe TRBD1 (6 bases). Between the trimmed V and J ends, which lost 0 bases and 3 bases, there was a span of 12 bases. The CDR3 consists of 15 residues. CDR1 and CDR2 (germline): LGHNA, YSLEER. DNA of the CDR3: TGCGCCAGCAGCCAAGATTACGGGACACTCTACGAGCAGTACTTC. It codes for CASSQDYGTLYEQYF.

The genes are TRBV7-6 and TRBJ2-1; TRBD1 might be the D (6 bases). CDR3 length: 12 residues. Trimming removed 1 base at V and 10 bases at J, with 8 bases between. Germline-derived CDR1 and CDR2 are SGHVS and FNYEAQ. The CDR3 DNA reads TGTGCCAGCAGCTTAGTAAGGGGGGAGCAGTTCTTC. Amino acid sequence: CASSLVRGEQFF.

The chain uses TRBV7-9 and TRBJ2-1; perhaps TRBD2 as D (6 bases). This CDR3 region has 18 residues. Trimming took off 5 bases at V and 3 bases at J, with 23 bases between the two ends. Per the germline V gene, CDR1 is SEHNR and CDR2 is FQNEAQ (reference sequence). The CDR3 coding sequence is TGTGCCAGCAGCCGATCCTTTGGATTGGAGGGAAACTACAATGAGCAGTTCTTC. This gives the protein CASSRSFGLEGNYNEQFF. Using reference TRBV7-9 and TRBJ2-1 for the parts outside the CDR3, the full variable domain is DTGVSQNPRHKITKRGQNVTFRCDPISEHNRLYWYRQTLGQGPEFLTYFQNEAQLEKSRLLSDRFSAERPKGSFSTLEIQRTEQGDSAMYLCASSRSFGLEGNYNEQFFGPGTRLTVL.

The V gene is TRBV29-1, the J gene TRBJ2-3, with D possibly matching TRBD2 (6 bases). Deletions cut 8 bases from V and 6 bases from J, with 18 bases between. The CDR3 runs to 13 residues. CDR1 and CDR2 from the germline V gene are SQVTM and ANQGSEA. The CDR3, as DNA: TGCAGCTCAAGGGACTTCCTGGGGGATACGCAGTATTTT. Translated, it gives CSSRDFLGDTQYF.

J is TRBJ2-7 and V is TRBV30, with 8 bases that match TRBD2. The CDR3 is 13 residues long. J was trimmed by 3 bases and V by 3 bases; bases with no gene match: 4. Germline V gives CDR1 GTSNPN, CDR2 SVGIG (reference sequence). Here the CDR3 reads CAWRIAGFYEQYF. The DNA of the CDR3 is TGTGCCTGGAGAATAGCGGGATTCTACGAGCAGTACTTC.

Comment on this clone: An end of the junction differs from the germline gene, which may be a read error. The gene calls are TRBV4-3 and TRBJ1-5; unclear D gene. This CDR3 region has 16 residues. Looked up from germline, CDR1 is LGHNA and CDR2 is YSLEER. The chain's CDR3 is CASRQDVASGGQPQHF. The CDR3, as DNA: TGCGCCAGCAGACAAGACGTGGCCTCCGGAGGGCAGCCCCAGCATTTT.

The rearrangement joins TRBV15 to TRBJ2-5; D is uncertain. This CDR3 has 13 residues. CDR1 and CDR2 from the germline V gene are LNHNV and YYDKDF (reference sequence). V was trimmed by 4 bases and J by 5 bases, leaving 11 bases between them. The CDR3: CATSNQIRETQYF. The CDR3, as DNA: TGTGCCACCAGCAACCAAATACGGGAGACCCAGTACTTC.

The chain is built from TRBV18 and TRBJ1-1; D is possibly TRBD1 (5 bases). Germline V gene sequence: CDR1 KGHSH, CDR2 LQKENI. V was pared by 5 bases and J by 1 base, with 8 bases between. The CDR3 has 13 amino acids. The CDR3, as DNA: TGTGCCAGCTCAGCGGACAAGAACACTGAAGCTTTCTTT. It translates to CASSADKNTEAFF.

V usage is TRBV7-3 and J usage is TRBJ2-6, with TRBD1 matching 7 bases. The V and J ends lost 1 base and 5 bases, in that order; junction bases with no gene match: 2. Germline assignment: CDR1 SGHTA and CDR2 FQGTGA. This CDR3 is 15 amino acids long. CDR3 residues: CASSLNRGWANVLTF. CDR3 coding DNA: TGTGCCAGCAGCTTAAACAGGGGCTGGGCCAACGTCCTGACTTTC.

V gene TRBV4-1 combines with J gene TRBJ2-1; 9 nucleotides align to TRBD2. The V gene's germline CDR1 is MGHRA and CDR2 YSYEKL. Trimming removed 2 bases from V and 7 bases from J; junction bases left unmatched: 6. The CDR3 is 15 residues long. CDR3 amino acids: CASSQTIAGENEQFF. CDR3 sequence (DNA): TGCGCCAGCAGCCAAACCATAGCGGGAGAAAATGAGCAGTTCTTC.

The V call is TRBV12-5, the J call TRBJ2-2, with D perhaps matching TRBD1 (5 bases). The V and J ends lost 0 bases and 0 bases respectively, with 8 bases between them. The germline gives CDR1 LGHNT, CDR2 FRNRAP. This CDR3 contains 16 residues. DNA for the CDR3: TGTGCTAGTGGTTTGGTCTTGGGGCCGAACACCGGGGAGCTGTTTTTT. Translating gives CASGLVLGPNTGELFF.

This chain uses TRBV6-6 with TRBJ2-7; TRBD1 might be the D (6 bases). V was pared by 2 bases and J by 4 bases, with 15 bases between. From germline, CDR1 is MNHNY and CDR2 SVGAGI (reference sequence). This CDR3 has 15 amino acids. CDR3 in DNA: TGTGCCAGCAGTTACCCCGAAGCAGGGGAGTACGAGCAGTACTTC. Protein sequence: CASSYPEAGEYEQYF.

This CDR3 is CAWSVVGTDNQPQHF. CDR3 sequence (DNA): TGTGCCTGGAGTGTAGTTGGGACAGATAATCAGCCCCAGCATTTT. The V gene is TRBV30, the J gene TRBJ1-5; 7 nucleotides align to TRBD1. The CDR3 extends over 15 amino acids. The junction had 6 bases not matched to a gene; V was cut back by 0 bases and J by 4 bases. Germline V gene lookup returns CDR1 GTSNPN and CDR2 SVGIG (reference sequence).

The V call is TRBV27, the J call TRBJ1-2, with no clear D. Germline assignment: CDR1 MNHEY and CDR2 SMNVEV (reference sequence). Trimming pared 5 bases from V and 8 bases from J, leaving 12 bases between. The CDR3 contains 12 residues. The CDR3 is CASSTIAGGYTF. CDR3 nucleotides: TGTGCCAGCAGTACGATTGCGGGGGGCTACACCTTC.

CDR3 protein: CATSRGAGKLFF. The CDR3 DNA follows: TGTGCCACCAGCAGAGGGGCGGGCAAGCTGTTTTTT. The chain couples TRBV15 to TRBJ2-2, with a weak D call TRBD2 (5 bases). The V end lost 1 base, the J end lost 12 bases, and 9 bases lay between the germline ends. This CDR3 is built from 12 residues. Germline V lookup: CDR1 LNHNV, CDR2 YYDKDF (reference sequence).

J is TRBJ2-5 and V is TRBV5-1; TRBD2 aligns across 9 bases. CDR1 and CDR2 from the germline V gene are SGHRS and YFSETQ. V shed 0 bases and J 2 bases; nucleotides not matched to a gene: 5. This CDR3 has 16 residues. DNA for the CDR3: TGCGCCAGCAGCTTGGCTCTAGCGGGGACTCAAGAGACCCAGTACTTC. Translation: CASSLALAGTQETQYF.

The chain employs TRBV5-4 and TRBJ2-7, with 7 bases lining up with TRBD2. CDR3 size: 14 residues. CDR1 and CDR2 (germline): SGHNT, YYREEE (reference sequence). V lost 4 bases, J lost 0 bases, and 4 bases stayed unmatched. CDR3 DNA: TGTGCCAGCAGCGGAGCGGGGCGCTCCTACGAGCAGTACTTC. It specifies CASSGAGRSYEQYF.

The V and J genes are TRBV9 and TRBJ2-1; D call uncertain. The CDR3 runs to 14 residues. Germline assignment: CDR1 SGDLS and CDR2 YYNGEE. V was trimmed by 0 bases and J by 6 bases, leaving 10 bases between them. The CDR3: CASSVDGSPNEQFF. In DNA, the CDR3 is TGTGCCAGCAGCGTAGATGGTAGTCCCAATGAGCAGTTCTTC.